A selection of T cell receptor beta chains follows, all from one sample in a study of vaccination and CD4 T cells after COVID-19. Which antigens these TCRs recognize remains unknown. TCRdb re-called the PCR reads through MiXCR, storing one row per CDR3 protein. The sample has about 18,000 distinct CDR3 sequences; over 45% are singletons. The sample was CD4+ T cells from blood, cultured in vitro, taken before SARS-CoV-2 vaccination. These TCRs come from a human donor who had recovered from COVID-19. Each CDR3 is given with its conserved first and last residue.

CDR3aa	v_gene	j_gene
CASSLAGPGAAGANVLTF	TRBV5-8	TRBJ2-6
CASSLTVNTEAFF	TRBV6-2/TRBV6-3	TRBJ1-1
CASSIVGTGAYNEQFF	TRBV19	TRBJ2-1
CSASFPSGGTGELFF	TRBV20-1	TRBJ2-2
CASSYPGDSGYTF	TRBV6-5	TRBJ1-2
CASSPGGITGELFF	TRBV7-2	TRBJ2-2
CASRPRPVGNSPLHF	TRBV6-1	TRBJ1-6
CASSIRREYNEQFF	TRBV19	TRBJ2-1
CASSSTGAQPQHF	TRBV7-9	TRBJ1-5
CSATRQGRNYGYTF	TRBV20-1	TRBJ1-2
CASSRDPGGSPLHF	TRBV7-7	TRBJ1-6
CASSTQSGGRAQHF	TRBV27	TRBJ1-5
CASSVGRDYGYTF	TRBV2	TRBJ1-2
CSAHVRGRTGELFF	TRBV20-1	TRBJ2-2
CASSWGVGGYTF	TRBV25-1	TRBJ1-2
CSASQGIYGYTF	TRBV20-1	TRBJ1-2
CSARPGLVAYEQYF	TRBV20-1	TRBJ2-7
CASSIATDTQYF	TRBV19	TRBJ2-3
CASSSTGASYEQYF	TRBV7-9	TRBJ2-7
CSASQPPGGSVNYGYTF	TRBV20-1	TRBJ1-2
CSVEKYTEAFF	TRBV29-1	TRBJ1-1
CSAINREGRSPLHF	TRBV20-1	TRBJ1-6
CASSYVGQGTYEQYF	TRBV6-2/TRBV6-3	TRBJ2-7
CASSLGTPTLSNYGYTF	TRBV6-1	TRBJ1-2
CASSPGVSTDTQYF	TRBV10-1	TRBJ2-3
CASSRTVGGYTF	TRBV9	TRBJ1-2
CASSLRREDGYTF	TRBV7-9	TRBJ1-2
CASKLWREGNEQFF	TRBV28	TRBJ2-1
CAANEGGRTDTQYF	TRBV19	TRBJ2-3
CSAIRAEEQYF	TRBV20-1	TRBJ2-7
CAWSVLVGRLNTEAFF	TRBV30	TRBJ1-1
CASRIGTASNQPQHF	TRBV19	TRBJ1-5
CASSSPRYYGYTF	TRBV11-3	TRBJ1-2
CASSLDRGDQPQHF	TRBV7-9	TRBJ1-5
CASSLVAGGYNEQFF	TRBV11-1	TRBJ2-1
CASSLAAKPYEQYF	TRBV5-1	TRBJ2-7
CASSGGDRATQEQFF	TRBV12-3/TRBV12-4	TRBJ2-1
CSARPTTDTQYF	TRBV20-1	TRBJ2-3
CASSIRLGGTDGYTF	TRBV19	TRBJ1-2
CASSSLQVGLGNGYGYTF	TRBV28	TRBJ1-2